A selection of T cell receptor beta chains follows, all from one sample in a study of cytomegalovirus exposure and HLA in healthy donors. Some clones are missing from TCRdb's copy, which holds only in-frame ones; the method was immunoSEQ multiplex PCR. Altogether around 130,000 clones are present, about two thirds being singletons, with the ten largest covering around 2.7%. Sequencing input: PBMCs. All receptors come from a woman aged 55-75 years in good health and CMV-seropositive. Each CDR3 is given with its conserved first and last residue. Fields, in order: V gene, D gene, clone size, J gene, CDR3 protein, CDR3 DNA. A D gene is named only where the DNA matches it firmly. Some rows mark clone size as missing; the rest say once, few, many or name a class of expanded clone.

V: TRBV7-9; D: TRBD1; size: once; J: TRBJ1-1; CDR3: CASSAQGARTEAFF; DNA: TGTGCCAGCAGCGCCCAGGGGGCTAGGACTGAAGCTTTCTTT
V: TRBV7-3; D: -; size: -; J: TRBJ2-1; CDR3: CASSLGYGNEQFF; DNA: TGTGCCAGCAGCTTAGGGTACGGGAATGAGCAGTTCTTC
V: TRBV9; D: -; size: -; J: TRBJ1-2; CDR3: CASSPGGGIRGYTF; DNA: TGTGCCAGCAGCCCAGGTGGGGGGATCCGCGGCTACACCTTC
V: TRBV11-2; D: -; size: once; J: TRBJ1-1; CDR3: CASSLDYPGFTEAFF; DNA: TGTGCCAGCAGCTTAGATTATCCGGGATTCACTGAAGCTTTCTTT
V: TRBV7-7; D: TRBD1; size: -; J: TRBJ2-2; CDR3: CASSPGTGRVTGELFF; DNA: TGTGCTAGCAGCCCCGGGACAGGGCGGGTTACCGGGGAGCTGTTTTTT
V: TRBV7-3; D: -; size: -; J: TRBJ2-1; CDR3: CASSPFPEQFF; DNA: TGTGCCAGCAGCCCGTTCCCGGAGCAGTTCTTC
V: TRBV5-1; D: -; size: -; J: TRBJ1-2; CDR3: CASSLAPEYGYTF; DNA: TGCGCCAGCAGCTTGGCCCCAGAATATGGCTACACCTTC
V: TRBV9; D: TRBD1; size: -; J: TRBJ2-7; CDR3: CASSVEGTGGIGEQYF; DNA: TGTGCCAGCAGCGTAGAAGGGACAGGGGGCATCGGCGAGCAGTACTTC
V: TRBV9; D: TRBD1; size: -; J: TRBJ2-3; CDR3: CASSAQGARGGDTQYF; DNA: TGTGCCAGCAGCGCACAGGGGGCGAGGGGTGGGGATACGCAGTATTTT
V: TRBV28; D: TRBD2; size: -; J: TRBJ2-7; CDR3: CASGTSGGAYEQYF; DNA: TGTGCCAGCGGGACTAGCGGGGGGGCCTACGAGCAGTACTTC
V: TRBV11-2; D: -; size: -; J: TRBJ2-7; CDR3: CASSLMSYEQYF; DNA: TGTGCCAGCAGCCTTATGTCCTACGAGCAGTACTTC
V: TRBV6-5; D: TRBD1; size: -; J: TRBJ1-1; CDR3: CASSWTGRMNTEAFF; DNA: TGTGCCAGCAGTTGGACAGGACGGATGAACACTGAAGCTTTCTTT
V: TRBV2; D: TRBD1; size: -; J: TRBJ1-2; CDR3: CASSPLSPSGQESYGYTF; DNA: TGTGCCAGCAGCCCCCTCTCTCCTTCTGGACAGGAGTCCTATGGCTACACCTTC
V: TRBV11-1; D: -; size: -; J: TRBJ2-3; CDR3: CASSWDKAGPPDTQYF; DNA: TGTGCCAGCAGCTGGGACAAAGCGGGGCCGCCAGATACGCAGTATTTT
V: TRBV4-1; D: TRBD2; size: -; J: TRBJ2-2; CDR3: CASSPSGGVNTGELFF; DNA: TGCGCCAGCAGCCCCTCCGGGGGGGTGAACACCGGGGAGCTGTTTTTT
V: TRBV6-1; D: TRBD2; size: -; J: TRBJ2-7; CDR3: CASSESGSGGTYEQYF; DNA: TGTGCCAGCAGTGAATCTGGGAGCGGGGGGACTTACGAGCAGTACTTC
V: TRBV6-5; D: TRBD2; size: -; J: TRBJ2-1; CDR3: CASKRSGGTNEQFF; DNA: TGTGCCAGCAAACGTAGCGGGGGGACGAATGAGCAGTTCTTC
V: TRBV6-5; D: -; size: few; J: TRBJ1-2; CDR3: CASGQNYGYTF; DNA: TGTGCCAGCGGACAGAACTATGGCTACACCTTC
V: TRBV9; D: TRBD1; size: few; J: TRBJ1-2; CDR3: CASSSRDRGLQDYGYTF; DNA: TGTGCCAGCAGCTCCCGGGACAGGGGTCTCCAGGACTATGGCTACACCTTC
V: TRBV7-7; D: TRBD1; size: -; J: TRBJ2-7; CDR3: CASSQGQGLSYEQYF; DNA: TGTGCCAGCAGCCAGGGACAGGGGTTATCCTACGAGCAGTACTTC
V: TRBV5-6; D: TRBD2; size: -; J: TRBJ2-3; CDR3: CASSGAGDTDTQYF; DNA: TGTGCCAGCAGCGGAGCGGGGGACACAGATACGCAGTATTTT
V: TRBV27; D: TRBD1; size: -; J: TRBJ2-5; CDR3: CASSPGTGWQETQYF; DNA: TGTGCCAGCAGTCCCGGGACAGGGTGGCAAGAGACCCAGTACTTC
V: TRBV7-9; D: -; size: once; J: TRBJ1-2; CDR3: CASSQAGQGNYGYTF; DNA: TGTGCCAGCAGCCAGGCAGGGCAGGGGAACTATGGCTACACCTTC
V: TRBV25-1; D: -; size: -; J: TRBJ1-1; CDR3: CASSVRGSGGTEAFF; DNA: TGTGCCAGCAGTGTTCGGGGGTCGGGAGGCACTGAAGCTTTCTTT
V: TRBV2; D: TRBD2; size: few; J: TRBJ2-5; CDR3: CASSDGAGGLETQYF; DNA: TGTGCCAGCAGTGACGGGGCGGGGGGCCTGGAGACCCAGTACTTC
V: TRBV9; D: TRBD1; size: -; J: TRBJ1-1; CDR3: CASSVEGGRVTEAFF; DNA: TGTGCCAGCAGCGTAGAAGGGGGCAGGGTCACTGAAGCTTTCTTT
V: TRBV6-1; D: TRBD2; size: -; J: TRBJ2-7; CDR3: CASSEPGGRTRNEQYF; DNA: TGTGCCAGCAGTGAACCGGGGGGACGAACAAGGAACGAGCAGTACTTC
V: TRBV5-1; D: -; size: -; J: TRBJ1-1; CDR3: CASSLKLNTEAFF; DNA: TGCGCCAGCAGCTTGAAGCTGAACACTGAAGCTTTCTTT
V: TRBV4-2; D: -; size: -; J: TRBJ1-4; CDR3: CASSPSAGGTNEKLFF; DNA: TGTGCCAGCAGCCCTTCTGCGGGGGGGACTAATGAAAAACTGTTTTTT
V: TRBV19; D: TRBD1; size: few; J: TRBJ1-2; CDR3: CASSMGQGPYGYTF; DNA: TGTGCCAGTAGTATGGGACAGGGGCCGTATGGCTACACCTTC
V: TRBV9; D: TRBD1; size: -; J: TRBJ2-2; CDR3: CASSVGGTGANTGELFF; DNA: TGTGCCAGCAGCGTAGGCGGGACAGGGGCGAACACCGGGGAGCTGTTTTTT
V: TRBV27; D: -; size: few; J: TRBJ2-7; CDR3: CASSLRAGVVNEQYF; DNA: TGTGCCAGCAGTTTAAGGGCAGGGGTAGTAAACGAGCAGTACTTC
V: TRBV7-7; D: -; size: -; J: TRBJ1-3; CDR3: CASSPGGGDTIYF; DNA: TGTGCCAGCAGCCCAGGCGGCGGGGACACCATATATTTT
V: TRBV19; D: -; size: -; J: TRBJ1-1; CDR3: CASSIRRVRGTEAFF; DNA: TGTGCCAGTAGTATCCGCAGGGTAAGAGGCACTGAAGCTTTCTTT
V: TRBV18; D: -; size: -; J: TRBJ1-5; CDR3: CASSPPGDQPQHF; DNA: TGTGCCAGCTCACCACCGGGAGATCAGCCCCAGCATTTT
V: TRBV5-5; D: -; size: -; J: TRBJ1-6; CDR3: CASSYREGNSPLHF; DNA: TGTGCCAGCAGCTACAGGGAGGGGAATTCACCCCTCCACTTT
V: TRBV27; D: -; size: once; J: TRBJ2-6; CDR3: CASSFRGGSGANVLTF; DNA: TGTGCCAGCAGTTTCCGTGGAGGCTCTGGGGCCAACGTCCTGACTTTC
V: TRBV9; D: TRBD1; size: few; J: TRBJ1-1; CDR3: CASSVDQGQRRENTEAFF; DNA: TGTGCCAGCAGCGTAGATCAGGGACAGCGTAGGGAGAACACTGAAGCTTTCTTT
V: TRBV5-4; D: -; size: -; J: TRBJ1-2; CDR3: CASSQEAYGYTF; DNA: TGTGCCAGCAGCCAAGAAGCCTATGGCTACACCTTC
V: TRBV7-6; D: -; size: -; J: TRBJ2-7; CDR3: CASSGGGRSSYEQYF; DNA: TGTGCCAGCAGCGGGGGGGGGCGGAGCTCCTACGAGCAGTACTTC
V: TRBV19; D: TRBD1; size: -; J: TRBJ2-7; CDR3: CATLDRGLREQYF; DNA: TGTGCCACCCTGGACAGGGGATTGAGAGAGCAGTACTTC
V: TRBV9; D: -; size: -; J: TRBJ1-6; CDR3: CASSVEGQPNSPLHF; DNA: TGTGCCAGCAGCGTAGAAGGACAGCCGAATTCACCCCTCCACTTT
V: TRBV10-3; D: -; size: -; J: TRBJ1-6; CDR3: CAINPGARNSPPHF; DNA: TGTGCCATCAACCCAGGCGCTCGGAATTCACCCCCCCACTTT
V: TRBV9; D: -; size: -; J: TRBJ2-3; CDR3: CASSVRRDTDTQYF; DNA: TGTGCCAGCAGCGTTAGGCGGGACACAGATACGCAGTATTTT
V: TRBV5-1; D: TRBD2; size: -; J: TRBJ2-1; CDR3: CASSGSTSGGLYNEQFF; DNA: TGCGCCAGCAGCGGCTCGACTAGCGGGGGCCTCTACAATGAGCAGTTCTTC
V: TRBV5-1; D: -; size: once; J: TRBJ2-2; CDR3: CASSSLQGELFF; DNA: TGCGCCAGCAGCTCGCTACAGGGGGAGCTGTTTTTT
V: TRBV15; D: -; size: -; J: TRBJ2-7; CDR3: CATSRGGGHLPSSYEQYF; DNA: TGTGCCACCAGCAGAGGAGGGGGACACCTCCCGAGCTCCTACGAGCAGTACTTC
V: TRBV9; D: TRBD2; size: few; J: TRBJ2-1; CDR3: CASSVVSGGYNEQFF; DNA: TGTGCCAGCAGCGTAGTTAGCGGGGGTTACAATGAGCAGTTCTTC
V: TRBV9; D: -; size: -; J: TRBJ1-1; CDR3: CASSGTGTQAFF; DNA: TGTGCCAGCAGCGGGACCGGGACACAAGCTTTCTTT
V: TRBV7-2; D: TRBD1; size: -; J: TRBJ2-7; CDR3: CASSTGTGSFEQYF; DNA: TGTGCCAGCAGCACCGGGACAGGGAGTTTCGAGCAGTACTTC
V: TRBV7-2; D: -; size: -; J: TRBJ1-3; CDR3: CASSTDGSSGNTIYF; DNA: TGTGCCAGCAGCACCGACGGGTCCTCTGGAAACACCATATATTTT
V: TRBV29-1; D: -; size: -; J: TRBJ1-1; CDR3: CSVSNTEAFF; DNA: TGCAGCGTCTCGAACACTGAAGCTTTCTTT
V: TRBV4-1; D: TRBD1; size: -; J: TRBJ2-5; CDR3: CASSQRTSQGGARETQYF; DNA: TGCGCCAGCAGCCAACGCACTTCTCAAGGGGGCGCAAGGGAGACCCAGTACTTC
V: TRBV7-3; D: -; size: -; J: TRBJ2-4; CDR3: CASGPASDIQYF; DNA: TGTGCCAGCGGGCCCGCGTCGGACATTCAGTACTTC